Sequencing of this T cell receptor (beta chain) was carried out in a study of regulatory T cells in long-lasting Graves disease. Note on this clonotype: The junction shows a germline mismatch at one end, possibly a read error.

Germline values: CDR1 MNHEY, CDR2 SMNVEV (reference sequence). The CDR3 sequence is 13 residues long. Time point here: persistent/refractory GD, antithyroid drugs over 5 years with positive TRAb. The TCR library was made from RNA extracted from PBMCs. The TCR beta library used iRepertoire HTBI primers with Arm-PCR amplification of CDR3. MiXCR, applied by TCRdb to the multiplex PCR reads, yields one record per CDR3 protein. The sample holds approximately 400,000 distinct CDR3 sequences, 23% seen once. This chain uses TRBV27 with TRBJ1-5; tentatively, D is TRBD1 (5 bases). Sequenced here: peripheral blood mononuclear cells (PBMCs), sampled when the disease was refractory, from a patient treated with antithyroid drugs. The sequence derives from a female donor with Graves disease. CDR3 sequence (DNA): TGTGCCGGCAGTCACGGGGGAGGGCAGCCCCAGCATTTT. Protein sequence: CAGSHGGGQPQHF.